A single sample is the source of the 15 T cell receptor beta chains below, sequenced in a study of OX40 agonist ivuxolimab in advanced cancers. The protocol was immunoSEQ multiplex PCR, while the TCRdb copy is restricted to in-frame clones and leaves out a portion. The sample includes just over 95,000 clones, around 90% of them seen just once. The input for sequencing was CD4+ or CD8+ T cells sorted from blood, taken in a trial of the OX40 agonist ivuxolimab. The receptors were sampled from an adult with an advanced solid tumor such as melanoma, head and neck, liver or kidney cancer.

This clone was counted once. This chain uses TRBV10-3 with TRBJ1-4, with D possibly being TRBD1 (5 bases). This CDR3 region has 15 residues. The germline gives CDR1 ENHRY, CDR2 SYGVKD. V was cut by 4 bases and J by 0 bases, with 9 bases left in between. For the CDR3, the DNA is TGTGCCATCAGTGTAGGGGTTGCAACTAATGAAAAACTGTTTTTT. Its translation: CAISVGVATNEKLFF.

The J gene is TRBJ2-2, the V gene TRBV5-1; 8 nucleotides line up with TRBD2. The CDR3 is 15 amino acids. CDR1 SGHRS and CDR2 YFSETQ come from the germline V gene. With V trimmed by 2 bases and J by 1 base, 1 base remained unmatched. The CDR3 sequence is CASSFTSGNTGELFF. DNA for the CDR3: TGCGCCAGCAGCTTTACTAGCGGGAACACCGGGGAGCTGTTTTTT. The entire variable domain, with the rest obtained from reference TRBV5-1 and TRBJ2-2, is as follows: KAGVTQTPRYLIKTRGQQVTLSCSPISGHRSVSWYQQTPGQGLQFLFEYFSETQRNKGNFPGRFSGRQFSNSRSEMNVSTLELGDSALYLCASSFTSGNTGELFFGEGSRLTVL.

The V call is TRBV11-2, the J call TRBJ2-7, with TRBD1 matching 8 bases. Trimming took 1 base from V and 6 from J; bases not matched to a gene: 11. The germline V gene has CDR1 SGHAT and CDR2 FQNNGV. There are 16 residues in the CDR3. The CDR3 DNA follows: TGTGCCAGCAGCTTAGTGATGGGACAGGCTCGAACCGAGCAGTACTTC. Protein: CASSLVMGQARTEQYF. Full variable domain (missing parts from reference TRBV11-2 and TRBJ2-7): EAGVAQSPRYKIIEKRQSVAFWCNPISGHATLYWYQQILGQGPKLLIQFQNNGVVDDSQLPKDRFSAERLKGVDSTLKIQPAKLEDSAVYLCASSLVMGQARTEQYFGPGTRLTVT.

The chain couples TRBV9 to TRBJ1-6, with D hard to call. CDR1 SGDLS and CDR2 YYNGEE come from the germline V gene. The CDR3 sequence is 15 residues long. V lost 3 bases and J lost 7, with 14 bases in between. Here the CDR3 reads CASSATGVSNSPLHF. CDR3 sequence (DNA): TGTGCCAGCAGCGCAACCGGGGTCTCGAATTCACCCCTCCACTTT.

V is TRBV28 and J is TRBJ1-1; D is unclear. CDR1 and CDR2 (germline): MDHEN, SYDVKM. CDR3 length: 18 residues. V was pared by 8 bases and J by 3 bases, with 28 bases between. CDR3 in amino acids: CASLYRVPTPTEDTEAFF. CDR3 DNA: TGTGCCAGCTTGTATCGTGTTCCCACCCCTACTGAAGACACTGAAGCTTTCTTT.

A single count supports this clone. This chain joins TRBV28 and TRBJ1-1; D remains ambiguous. Germline V gene lookup returns CDR1 MDHEN and CDR2 SYDVKM. The CDR3 runs 14 residues. Trimming stripped 4 bases from V and 6 bases from J, with 15 bases between. This chain's CDR3 is CASSSLAQRSEAFF. CDR3 nucleotides: TGTGCCAGCAGTTCCCTCGCACAACGATCTGAAGCTTTCTTT.

The chain is built from TRBV2 and TRBJ2-3; D not resolved. The CDR3 is 14 amino acids. Germline V gene lookup returns CDR1 SNHLY and CDR2 FYNNEI. V was pared by 5 bases and J by 1 base, with 10 bases between. This chain's CDR3 is CASSRDHGTDTQYF. The CDR3 nucleotides read TGTGCCAGCAGTAGAGATCATGGCACAGATACGCAGTATTTT.

A note on this clone: As the CDR3 is not closed by the conserved phenylalanine or tryptophan, this likely results from a read error. The DNA is omitted, as the CDR3 cannot be located on it reliably, and the CDR3 follows TCRdb's listing. The V and J genes are TRBV6-6 and TRBJ1-1. CDR1 and CDR2 from the germline V gene are MNHNY and SVGAGI (reference sequence). The CDR3 extends over 10 residues, inclusive of both ends. CDR3 in amino acids: CASSYRHEFL.

This chain joins TRBV28 and TRBJ2-5, with D tentatively TRBD2 (5 bases). Per the germline V gene, CDR1 is MDHEN and CDR2 is SYDVKM. This CDR3 region has 13 residues. Trimming cost V 10 bases and J 1 base, with 13 bases left between them. CDR3 sequence reads: CAIKAVRQETQYF. The CDR3 DNA follows: TGTGCCATCAAAGCGGTACGCCAAGAGACCCAGTACTTC.

CDR3 nucleotide sequence: TGCGCCAGCAGCTCCAGACTAGCGGAGGGCACCGGGGAGCTGTTTTTT. Encoded protein: CASSSRLAEGTGELFF. J is TRBJ2-2 and V is TRBV5-1; 9 bases agree with TRBD2. The V gene's germline CDR1 is SGHRS and CDR2 YFSETQ. This CDR3 has 16 residues. V lost 3 bases to trimming and J lost 4 bases; unmatched junction nucleotides: 7.

The rearrangement joins TRBV7-9 to TRBJ2-7, with 9 bases matching TRBD1. Unmatched junction bases numbered 2, after V lost 5 bases and J lost 3 bases. CDR1 is SEHNR and CDR2 is FQNEAQ in the germline V gene (reference sequence). This CDR3 has 13 amino acids. CDR3 in amino acids: CASSPGQGYEQYF. The CDR3 nucleotides read TGTGCCAGCAGCCCGGGACAGGGCTACGAGCAGTACTTC.

This chain joins TRBV2 and TRBJ1-6; a possible D gene is TRBD1 (6 bases). Germline V lookup: CDR1 SNHLY, CDR2 FYNNEI. Trimming stripped 7 bases from V and 6 bases from J, with 16 bases between. CDR3 length: 15 amino acids. For the CDR3, the DNA is TGTGCCAGCAACCGGGACACCCTCGCTAATTCACCCCTCCACTTT. The encoded protein is CASNRDTLANSPLHF.

The chain carries TRBV4-1 and TRBJ2-4; 7 bases match TRBD1. The CDR3 consists of 18 residues. CDR1 is MGHRA, CDR2 YSYEKL, per germline. The trim removed 5 bases at V and 1 base at J, leaving 14 bases unmatched. CDR3 nucleotide sequence: TGCGCCAGCAGCTCCCTCAGATCTAGGGGGCCGGCCAAAAACATTCAGTACTTC. It encodes CASSSLRSRGPAKNIQYF.

This clone has a single count. The rearrangement joins TRBV18 to TRBJ2-7, with D maybe TRBD1 (5 bases). There are 14 residues in the CDR3. Germline CDR1 is KGHSH and CDR2 is LQKENI. Trimming took 6 bases from V and 2 from J, leaving 14 bases between them. CDR3 protein: CASSEAGFTYEQYF. For the CDR3, the DNA is TGTGCCAGCTCCGAAGCAGGGTTTACCTACGAGCAGTACTTC. The whole variable domain, filled in from reference TRBV18 and TRBJ2-7, reads NAGVMQNPRHLVRRRGQEARLRCSPMKGHSHVYWYRQLPEEGLKFMVYLQKENIIDESGMPKERFSAEFPKEGPSILRIQQVVRGDSAAYFCASSEAGFTYEQYFGPGTRLTVT.

V and J are TRBV5-1 and TRBJ2-7; D is possibly TRBD2 (6 bases). The CDR3 is 13 amino acids. V shed 7 bases and J shed 5 bases, with 16 bases lying between them. Germline V gives CDR1 SGHRS, CDR2 YFSETQ. CDR3 amino acids: CASAPGGFNEQYF. The CDR3 nucleotides are TGCGCCAGCGCCCCTGGGGGGTTTAACGAGCAGTACTTC.